These T cell receptor beta chains were read from a single sample in a study of cytomegalovirus exposure and HLA in healthy donors. Data came from immunoSEQ multiplex PCR; TCRdb stores just in-frame clones and leaves some out. The sample features over 65,000 clones, with about 1.1% in its top ten. Sequenced material: PBMCs. The origin of the receptors is a woman in her thirties in good health and CMV-seronegative. Both conserved end residues are trimmed from each CDR3.

J | V | CDR3
TRBJ1-1 | TRBV2 | ASRESTGFLNTEAF
TRBJ2-5 | TRBV7-8 | ASSLATSGYQETQY
TRBJ1-2 | TRBV5-6 | ASSFNPRLRNYGYT
TRBJ1-1 | TRBV5-1 | ASSPSGQLNTEAF
TRBJ1-6 | TRBV7-2 | ASSLVFGTNSPLH
TRBJ2-1 | TRBV6-5 | ASRLAGGPYNEQF
TRBJ1-2 | TRBV6-1 | ASSVSVRGYT
TRBJ2-1 | TRBV6-1 | ASSVQGGRYNEQF
TRBJ2-7 | TRBV30 | AWSQSGVNEQY
TRBJ2-7 | TRBV28 | ASSPSGTAAYEQY
TRBJ1-2 | TRBV29-1 | SVWTGAGYT
TRBJ2-5 | TRBV2 | ASRLAGETQY
TRBJ1-2 | TRBV7-9 | ASTASVGYGYT
TRBJ1-4 | TRBV30 | AWSWPTNEKLF
TRBJ2-1 | TRBV13 | ASSPGTGGVYNEQF
TRBJ1-2 | TRBV29-1 | SVPDRDYGYT
TRBJ2-7 | TRBV14 | ASSQDWTSSYEQY
TRBJ2-7 | TRBV2 | ASSDGDRGYEQY
TRBJ1-5 | TRBV4-2 | ASSETGSVEPQH
TRBJ2-6 | TRBV15 | ATSRGQGAGANVLT
TRBJ1-2 | TRBV11-2 | ASSPNRGYGYT
TRBJ1-4 | TRBV6-6 | ASSTSPGAEKLF
TRBJ1-3 | TRBV29-1 | SATGGNTIY
TRBJ1-6 | TRBV6-5 | ASSPDSPNSPLH
TRBJ2-3 | TRBV1 | TSSQDPRTSGGRDTQY
TRBJ2-3 | TRBV5-1 | ASAGVIADTQY
TRBJ2-7 | TRBV28 | ASSAGTGHRYEQY
TRBJ2-1 | TRBV4-2 | ASSQARGGLNEQF
TRBJ1-5 | TRBV7-8 | ASSIGQGDQPQH
TRBJ2-6 | TRBV2 | ASRPGTGANVLT
TRBJ1-5 | TRBV30 | ACGQGHNQPQH
TRBJ1-1 | TRBV11-2 | ASSLVRVGMPEAF
TRBJ1-2 | TRBV6-5 | ASSYSNLRDGYT
TRBJ1-5 | TRBV19 | ASSSLDRALDSNQPQH
TRBJ2-7 | TRBV6-1 | ASSSPSTGRYEQY
TRBJ2-3 | TRBV30 | AWSGLAGSPDTQY
TRBJ1-5 | TRBV30 | AGSVRGKGVQPQH
TRBJ1-1 | TRBV29-1 | SAKDRGRTEAF
TRBJ2-1 | TRBV9 | ASSVQGDEQF